This entry lists 18 T cell receptor beta chains sequenced from one sample in a study of cytomegalovirus exposure and HLA in healthy donors. PCR was performed using 60 Vbeta and 13 Jbeta primers. Clones were read by immunoSEQ multiplex PCR, and TCRdb kept only the in-frame ones, dropping some. The sample yields roughly 100,000 clones, roughly 72% seen once. Source material: PBMCs. The source is a man in his thirties or forties in good health and CMV-seropositive.

The chain joins TRBV27 to TRBJ2-7; D might be TRBD1 (5 bases). The CDR3 runs to 14 residues. Trimming stripped 3 bases from V and 5 bases from J, with 14 bases between. The germline V gene has CDR1 MNHEY and CDR2 SMNVEV (reference sequence). In DNA form, the CDR3 reads TGTGCCAGCAGTTTTAGGCCAGGGCAAAACGAGCAGTACGTC. This gives the protein CASSFRPGQNEQYV.

The rearrangement uses TRBV11-2 and TRBJ1-1, with a possible D match to TRBD1 (6 bases). CDR3 size: 17 residues. Between the trimmed V and J ends, which lost 2 bases and 5 bases, there was a span of 21 bases. Germline V gene data show CDR1 as SGHAT and CDR2 as FQNNGV. CDR3 sequence reads: CASSLRAYGGRRTEAFF. CDR3 in DNA: TGTGCCAGCAGCTTACGGGCGTACGGGGGGCGCCGGACTGAAGCTTTCTTT.

The V gene is TRBV6-1, the J gene TRBJ1-5; D ambiguous. Trimming took off 5 bases at V and 1 base at J, with 9 bases between the two ends. The germline gives CDR1 MNHNS, CDR2 SASEGT. The length of the CDR3 is 14 residues. For the CDR3, the DNA is TGTGCCAGCAGTATAGCGTGGAGCAATCAGCCCCAGCATTTT. Translated, it gives CASSIAWSNQPQHF.

The V gene is TRBV27, the J gene TRBJ2-1; 9 nucleotides match TRBD2. The germline V gene has CDR1 MNHEY and CDR2 SMNVEV (reference sequence). The V segment lost 2 bases and the J segment 4 bases; nucleotides outside the gene matches: 0. The CDR3 totals 14 residues. The CDR3 DNA reads as TGTGCCAGCAGTTTACTAGCGGGATACAATGAGCAGTTCTTC. Protein: CASSLLAGYNEQFF.

As regards this clone: The junction does not match germline at one end; this may be a read error. The J gene is TRBJ2-2, the V gene TRBV5-1, with 11 bases lining up with TRBD2. The length of the CDR3 is 16 residues. Germline CDR1 is SGHRS and CDR2 is YFSETQ. DNA of the CDR3: TGCGCCAGCAGCCGAATCGGGACTAGCGGCGCCGGGGAGCTGCTTTTT. Its protein product is CASSRIGTSGAGELLF.

The chain joins TRBV7-9 to TRBJ1-6, with TRBD1 identical over 9 bases. The CDR3 has 14 amino acids. The J segment lost 8 bases and the V segment lost 5 bases, leaving 4 bases of the junction unmatched. The V gene's germline CDR1 is SEHNR and CDR2 FQNEAQ (reference sequence). CDR3 protein: CASSEGQGYSPLHF. As DNA, the CDR3 is TGTGCCAGCAGCGAGGGACAGGGATATTCACCCCTCCACTTT. Looking up the rest from reference TRBV7-9 and TRBJ1-6 gives the full variable domain: DTGVSQNPRHKITKRGQNVTFRCDPISEHNRLYWYRQTLGQGPEFLTYFQNEAQLEKSRLLSDRFSAERPKGSFSTLEIQRTEQGDSAMYLCASSEGQGYSPLHFGNGTRLTVT.

V gene TRBV9 combines with J gene TRBJ2-1; maybe TRBD2 (7 bases). Trimming cost V 0 bases and J 6 bases, with 19 bases left between them. The CDR3 covers 17 residues. CDR1 is SGDLS, CDR2 YYNGEE, per germline. This CDR3 reads CASSVDNVGGAVNEQFF. Here the CDR3 DNA reads TGTGCCAGCAGCGTAGATAATGTGGGGGGGGCGGTCAATGAGCAGTTCTTC. Together with reference TRBV9 and TRBJ2-1, the CDR3 gives the full variable domain: DSGVTQTPKHLITATGQRVTLRCSPRSGDLSVYWYQQSLDQGLQFLIQYYNGEERAKGNILERFSAQQFPDLHSELNLSSLELGDSALYFCASSVDNVGGAVNEQFFGPGTRLTVL.

The chain joins TRBV7-9 to TRBJ1-5; 9 positions agree with TRBD1. CDR1 SEHNR and CDR2 FQNEAQ come from the germline V gene (reference sequence). This CDR3 region has 16 residues. J lost 2 bases, V lost 3 bases, and 5 bases had no gene match. CDR3: CASSFGRTGGNQPQHF. The CDR3 bases are TGTGCCAGCAGCTTTGGGCGGACAGGGGGCAATCAGCCCCAGCATTTT.

The chain couples TRBV4-1 to TRBJ2-2; 11 nucleotides line up with TRBD2. Per germline, CDR1 MGHRA and CDR2 YSYEKL. The CDR3 loop spans 14 amino acids. The junction had 3 bases not matched to a gene; V was cut back by 6 bases and J by 6 bases. As DNA, the CDR3 is TGCGCCAGCAGTTCACTAGCGGGGGCCGGGGAGCTGTTTTTT. This gives the protein CASSSLAGAGELFF.

V is TRBV7-3 and J is TRBJ2-2, with 7 bases identical to TRBD1. V trimming: 5 bases; J trimming: 4 bases; junction bases outside the gene matches: 7. Germline assignment: CDR1 SGHTA and CDR2 FQGTGA. There are 15 residues in the CDR3. CDR3 region: CASSQQGLGTGELFF. The DNA of the CDR3 is TGTGCCAGCAGCCAACAGGGGCTTGGCACCGGGGAGCTGTTTTTT.

V gene TRBV7-2 combines with J gene TRBJ2-1; maybe TRBD2 (7 bases). CDR1 is SGHTA, CDR2 FQGNSA, per germline. The CDR3 loop spans 15 amino acids. Trimming cost V 7 bases and J 7 bases, with 20 bases left between them. CDR3 protein: CASTKVGGPSNEQFF. CDR3 DNA: TGTGCCAGCACCAAAGTGGGGGGGCCATCAAATGAGCAGTTCTTC.

The gene calls are TRBV10-3 and TRBJ1-5; D unclear. The CDR3 is made up of 15 amino acids. Deletions cut 3 bases from V and 0 bases from J, with 9 bases between. Looked up from germline, CDR1 is ENHRY and CDR2 is SYGVKD. The DNA for the CDR3 is TGTGCCATCAGTGAAAGCACCTATAGCAATCAGCCCCAGCATTTT. It encodes CAISESTYSNQPQHF.

The rearrangement uses TRBV9 and TRBJ2-1; 13 bases fit TRBD2. V gave up 4 bases and J gave up 15 bases; unmatched junction bases: 4. Germline V gives CDR1 SGDLS, CDR2 YYNGEE. The length of the CDR3 is 12 residues. In nucleotides, the CDR3 is TGTGCCAGCAGCCCACTAGCGGGAGGGGGGTTCTTC. It encodes CASSPLAGGGFF.

The chain recombines TRBV6-6 with TRBJ1-5; the match to TRBD1 covers 8 bases. Unmatched junction bases numbered 7, after V lost 5 bases and J lost 7 bases. The CDR3 spans 14 residues. The germline V gene encodes CDR1 MNHNY and CDR2 SVGAGI (reference sequence). The CDR3 DNA is TGTGCCAGCAGTGGACAGGGCCACCAACAGCCCCAGCATTTT. It yields the protein CASSGQGHQQPQHF.

This clone was detected a few times. The chain uses TRBV18 and TRBJ1-1; the D gene is possibly TRBD1 (5 bases). The length of the CDR3 is 13 residues. Germline V gene lookup returns CDR1 KGHSH and CDR2 LQKENI. Trimming removed 3 bases from V and 2 bases from J, with 7 bases in between. The CDR3 sequence: CASSPGPNTEAFF. The DNA of the CDR3 is TGTGCCAGCTCACCGGGGCCCAACACTGAAGCTTTCTTT.

About this clone: Within the sample, other DNA sequences also encode this same CDR3. This sequence joins TRBV9 and TRBJ1-3; possible D gene TRBD1, 5 bases. V lost 2 bases and J lost 0, with 9 bases in between. Germline-derived CDR1 and CDR2 are SGDLS and YYNGEE. This CDR3 region has 15 residues. The CDR3 region is CASSVGPSSGNTIYF. For the CDR3, the DNA is TGTGCCAGCAGCGTGGGGCCCTCCTCTGGAAACACCATATATTTT.

This clone has only one observation. This chain's CDR3 is CSVDNPNTEAFF. As DNA, the CDR3 is TGCAGCGTCGACAACCCGAACACTGAAGCTTTCTTT. This rearrangement joins TRBV29-1 to TRBJ1-1; D gene ambiguous. Trimming took off 6 bases at V and 1 base at J, with 9 bases between the two ends. The germline V gene encodes CDR1 SQVTM and CDR2 ANQGSEA. The CDR3 has 12 amino acids. The variable domain in full, with the rest retrieved from reference TRBV29-1 and TRBJ1-1, is SAVISQKPSRDICQRGTSLTIQCQVDSQVTMMFWYRQQPGQSLTLIATANQGSEATYESGFVIDKFPISRPNLTFSTLTVSNMSPEDSSIYLCSVDNPNTEAFFGQGTRLTVV.

The chain is built from TRBV6-1 and TRBJ1-1; TRBD1 might be the D (6 bases). V lost 4 bases and J 0 bases, leaving 15 bases between the germline ends. The length of the CDR3 is 16 residues. Germline V lookup: CDR1 MNHNS, CDR2 SASEGT. This chain's CDR3 is CASSALTQGLNTEAFF. The CDR3 bases are TGTGCCAGCAGTGCCCTAACACAGGGATTGAACACTGAAGCTTTCTTT.